This T cell receptor beta chain was identified in a study of synovial regulatory T cells in juvenile arthritis. With respect to this clone: Antigen specificity is unknown.

Regarding the study as a whole: Across patients, iaTreg TCR repertoires were mostly private, partly shared with synovial Teff and blood CPL. Blood Treg cells that were inflammation-associated showed lower TCR diversity than other blood Treg cells.

This table comes from immunoSEQ multiplex PCR, and its TCRdb copy is limited to in-frame clones, with some not included. This repertoire includes around 9,000 clones. These iaTreg cells were HLA-DR+ Tregs. The specimen sequenced was Treg cells from blood. This sample's subset: HLA-DR+ inflammation-associated blood Treg cells. This TCR was recovered from a donor aged 2-30 years with juvenile idiopathic arthritis.

The CDR3 loop reads CASSSDKSYNEQFF. The chain recombines TRBV9 with TRBJ2-1; with no DNA, the TCRdb D assignment of TRBD2 cannot be verified. From germline, CDR1 is SGDLS and CDR2 YYNGEE. The CDR3 sequence is 14 residues long. No DNA is listed.